The clone carrying this T cell receptor (beta chain) was recorded at least ten times. This sample is part of a study of cytomegalovirus exposure and HLA in healthy donors. PCR amplification relied on 60 Vbeta primers (plus 13 Jbeta primers). Assay used: immunoSEQ multiplex PCR; TCRdb lists only in-frame clones, some missing. The sample yields 100,000 to 150,000 clones, 84% seen once. Germline V gene data show CDR1 as MGHDK and CDR2 as SYGVNS. V lost 7 bases, J lost 6 bases, and 14 bases lay in between. The CDR3 runs 13 residues. The chain recombines TRBV25-1 with TRBJ2-3, with D perhaps TRBD1 (6 bases). The sequencing sample was made of PBMCs. This TCR was sampled from a woman under 30 in good health and CMV-seropositive. The CDR3 loop is CASTSYRADTQYF. For the CDR3, the DNA is TGTGCCAGCACCTCCTACAGGGCCGATACGCAGTATTTT.